This T cell receptor (beta chain) is drawn from a study of TIL therapy for anti-PD-1-resistant metastatic lung cancer. Study context: Progressing patients received lymphodepletion, expanded TIL infusion and IL-2. Patients had a median age of 54 years (range about 38-85).

Time point denoted: pre-treatment sample, taken before nivolumab and TIL therapy. The immunoSEQ assay was v3. Profiled with immunoSEQ multiplex PCR; TCRdb holds only in-frame clones, not every one. This table has roughly 60,000 clones, around 70% appearing once. There are a few counts of this clone. With V trimmed by 8 bases and J by 4 bases, 13 bases remained unmatched. The CDR3 is 15 amino acids. Germline CDR1 MDHEN, CDR2 SYDVKM. Here the sequenced sample was blood, taken at baseline. The clonotype was recovered from a person between 25 and 80 years old with non-small cell lung cancer. V and J are TRBV28 and TRBJ1-2; TRBD1 agrees at 7 bases. The chain's CDR3 is CASLNQGGAGYGYTF. The CDR3 region has the DNA TGTGCCAGCCTAAATCAAGGGGGCGCAGGCTATGGCTACACCTTC.